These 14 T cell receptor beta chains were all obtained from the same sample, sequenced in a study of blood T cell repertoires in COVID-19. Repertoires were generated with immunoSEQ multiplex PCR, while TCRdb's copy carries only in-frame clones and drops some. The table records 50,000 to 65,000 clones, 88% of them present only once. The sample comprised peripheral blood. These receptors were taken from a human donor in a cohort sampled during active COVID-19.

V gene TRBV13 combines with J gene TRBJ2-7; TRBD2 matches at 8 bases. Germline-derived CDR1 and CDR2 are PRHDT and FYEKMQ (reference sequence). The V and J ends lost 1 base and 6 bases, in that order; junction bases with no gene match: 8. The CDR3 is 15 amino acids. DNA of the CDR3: TGTGCCAGCAGCTTAGCCTCGGGGGGGCGAGGCGAGCAGTACTTC. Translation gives CASSLASGGRGEQYF. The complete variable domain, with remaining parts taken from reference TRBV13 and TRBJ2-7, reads AAGVIQSPRHLIKEKRETATLKCYPIPRHDTVYWYQQGPGQDPQFLISFYEKMQSDKGSIPDRFSAQQFSDYHSELNMSSLELGDSALYFCASSLASGGRGEQYFGPGTRLTVT.

The CDR3: CASSQSRGRHYEQYF. CDR3 in DNA: TGTGCCAGCAGCCAGTCTCGCGGGAGACACTACGAGCAGTACTTC. This rearrangement joins TRBV14 to TRBJ2-7, with TRBD2 matching 7 bases. CDR3 length: 15 residues. The V and J ends lost 3 bases and 3 bases, in that order; junction bases with no gene match: 8. Germline lookup yields CDR1 SGHDN and CDR2 FVKESK.

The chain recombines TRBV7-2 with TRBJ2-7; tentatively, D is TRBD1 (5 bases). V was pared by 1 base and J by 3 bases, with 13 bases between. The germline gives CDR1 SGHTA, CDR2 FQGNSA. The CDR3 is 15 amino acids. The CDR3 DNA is TGTGCCAGCAGCTTAGTTGCAGGGCAGGTCTACGAGCAGTACTTC. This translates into CASSLVAGQVYEQYF.

The CDR3 region is CASMDFTSSYNEQFF. The CDR3 DNA is TGTGCCAGCATGGACTTCACGAGCTCCTACAATGAGCAGTTCTTC. The chain couples TRBV27 to TRBJ2-1, with D perhaps matching TRBD2 (5 bases). Per the germline V gene, CDR1 is MNHEY and CDR2 is SMNVEV (reference sequence). V lost 7 bases to trimming and J lost 0 bases, with 13 bases between them. The CDR3 is 15 amino acids.

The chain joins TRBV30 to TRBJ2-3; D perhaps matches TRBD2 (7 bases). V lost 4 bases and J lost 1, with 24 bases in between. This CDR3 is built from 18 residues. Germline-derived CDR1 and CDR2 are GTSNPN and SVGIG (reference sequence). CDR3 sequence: CAWNWGGPMAPGTDTQYF. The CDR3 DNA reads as TGTGCCTGGAATTGGGGGGGCCCCATGGCCCCCGGCACAGATACGCAGTATTTT. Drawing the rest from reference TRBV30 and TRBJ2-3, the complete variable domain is SQTIHQWPATLVQPVGSPLSLECTVEGTSNPNLYWYRQAAGRGLQLLFYSVGIGQISSEVPQNLSASRPQDRQFILSSKKLLLSDSGFYLCAWNWGGPMAPGTDTQYFGPGTRLTVL.

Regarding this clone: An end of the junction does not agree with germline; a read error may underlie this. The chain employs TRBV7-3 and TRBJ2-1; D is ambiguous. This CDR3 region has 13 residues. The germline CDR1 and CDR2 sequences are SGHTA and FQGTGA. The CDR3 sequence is CASSLDSHNEQFF. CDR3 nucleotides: TGTGCCAGCAGCTTAGACTCCCACAATGAGCAGTTCTTC. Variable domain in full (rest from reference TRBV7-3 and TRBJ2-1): GAGVSQTPSNKVTEKGKYVELRCDPISGHTALYWYRQSLGQGPEFLIYFQGTGAADDSGLPNDRFFAVRPEGSVSTLKIQRTERGDSAVYLCASSLDSHNEQFFGPGTRLTVL.

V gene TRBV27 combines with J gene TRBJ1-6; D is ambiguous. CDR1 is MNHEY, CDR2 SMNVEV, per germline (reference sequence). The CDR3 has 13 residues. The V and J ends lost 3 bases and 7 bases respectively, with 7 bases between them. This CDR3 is CASSFRGNSPLHF. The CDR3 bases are TGTGCCAGCAGTTTCCGAGGGAATTCACCCCTCCACTTT.

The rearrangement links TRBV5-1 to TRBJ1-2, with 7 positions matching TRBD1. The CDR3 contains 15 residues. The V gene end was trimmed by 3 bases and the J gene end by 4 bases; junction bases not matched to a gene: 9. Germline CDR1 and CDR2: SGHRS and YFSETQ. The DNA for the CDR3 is TGCGCCAGCAGCTCAGAACCGGACAGGCTCTATGGCTACACCTTC. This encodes CASSSEPDRLYGYTF. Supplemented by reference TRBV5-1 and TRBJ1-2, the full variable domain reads KAGVTQTPRYLIKTRGQQVTLSCSPISGHRSVSWYQQTPGQGLQFLFEYFSETQRNKGNFPGRFSGRQFSNSRSEMNVSTLELGDSALYLCASSSEPDRLYGYTFGSGTRLTVV.

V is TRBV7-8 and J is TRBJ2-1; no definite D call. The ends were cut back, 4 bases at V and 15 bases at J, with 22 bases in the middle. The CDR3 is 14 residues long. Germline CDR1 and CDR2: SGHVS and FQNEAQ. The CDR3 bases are TGTGCCAGCAGCTGGGCCGCTCGCGTACCAAACCTGTTCTTC. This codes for CASSWAARVPNLFF.

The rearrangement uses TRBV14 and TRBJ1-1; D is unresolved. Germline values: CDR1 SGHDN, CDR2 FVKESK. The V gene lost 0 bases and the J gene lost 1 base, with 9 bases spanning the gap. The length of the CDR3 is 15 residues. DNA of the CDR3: TGTGCCAGCAGCCAAGACGGCAGGCCGAACACTGAAGCTTTCTTT. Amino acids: CASSQDGRPNTEAFF.

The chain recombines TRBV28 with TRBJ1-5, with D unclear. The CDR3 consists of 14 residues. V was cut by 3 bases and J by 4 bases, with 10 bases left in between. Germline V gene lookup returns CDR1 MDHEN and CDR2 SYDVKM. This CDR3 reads CASSFDTKNQPQHF. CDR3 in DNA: TGTGCCAGCAGTTTCGATACAAAAAATCAGCCCCAGCATTTT.

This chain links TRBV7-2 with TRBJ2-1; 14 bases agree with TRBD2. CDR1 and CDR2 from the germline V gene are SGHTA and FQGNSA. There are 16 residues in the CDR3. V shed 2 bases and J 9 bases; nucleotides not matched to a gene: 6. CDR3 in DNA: TGTGCCAGCAGCTTACAGGGACTAGCGGGAGACCTTGAGCAGTTCTTC. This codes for CASSLQGLAGDLEQFF.

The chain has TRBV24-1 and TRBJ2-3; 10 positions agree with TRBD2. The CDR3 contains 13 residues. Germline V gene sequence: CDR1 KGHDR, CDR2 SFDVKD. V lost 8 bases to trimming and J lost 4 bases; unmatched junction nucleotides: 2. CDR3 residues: CATTSGRPDTQYF. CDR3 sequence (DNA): TGTGCCACCACTAGCGGGAGACCAGATACGCAGTATTTT.

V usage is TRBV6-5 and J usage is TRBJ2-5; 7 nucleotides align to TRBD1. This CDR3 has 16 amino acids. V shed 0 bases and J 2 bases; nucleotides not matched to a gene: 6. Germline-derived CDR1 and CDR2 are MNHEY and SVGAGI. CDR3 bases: TGTGCCAGCAGTTACTCACTGACAGGGCTGCAAGAGACCCAGTACTTC. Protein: CASSYSLTGLQETQYF.